A single sample is the source of the 14 T cell receptor beta chains below, sequenced in a study of blood T cell repertoires in COVID-19. Clones were sequenced by immunoSEQ multiplex PCR, and TCRdb holds only the in-frame ones, with some missing. This sample yields 200,000 to 250,000 clones, of which about 84% are seen a single time; around 7% belongs to the top ten. Specimen: PBMCs or T cells enriched from blood (not recorded which). The receptors stem from a woman aged 35 to 49 with acute COVID-19.

This clone has just one count. The genes are TRBV7-9 and TRBJ1-2; D gene ambiguous. Germline CDR1 SEHNR, CDR2 FQNEAQ (reference sequence). This CDR3 region has 14 residues. Deletions cut 1 base from V and 4 bases from J, with 10 bases between. In nucleotides, the CDR3 is TGTGCCAGCAGCTTAGGAGCAGCGACCTATGGCTACACCTTC. Encoded protein: CASSLGAATYGYTF.

The chain combines TRBV9 with TRBJ1-1; TRBD1 is a possible D gene (5 bases). Germline V gene data show CDR1 as SGDLS and CDR2 as YYNGEE. The V gene lost 0 bases and the J gene lost 1 base, with 10 bases spanning the gap. CDR3 length: 15 amino acids. CDR3 in amino acids: CASSVAVQENTEAFF. The DNA of the CDR3 is TGTGCCAGCAGCGTAGCCGTACAGGAGAACACTGAAGCTTTCTTT. Full variable domain (rest looked up from reference TRBV9 and TRBJ1-1): DSGVTQTPKHLITATGQRVTLRCSPRSGDLSVYWYQQSLDQGLQFLIQYYNGEERAKGNILERFSAQQFPDLHSELNLSSLELGDSALYFCASSVAVQENTEAFFGQGTRLTVV.

This clone was observed many times. The chain recombines TRBV4-1 with TRBJ2-1, with D hard to call. The germline V gene encodes CDR1 MGHRA and CDR2 YSYEKL. The CDR3 consists of 15 residues. Trimming cost V 2 bases and J 0 bases, with 8 bases left between them. CDR3 residues: CASSQQSSSYNEQFF. CDR3 nucleotide sequence: TGCGCCAGCAGCCAACAATCTAGCTCCTACAATGAGCAGTTCTTC.

This clone was seen a single time. The chain couples TRBV23-1 to TRBJ2-3, with a tentative D call TRBD1 (6 bases). TRBV23-1 is reported as an ORF; its role is uncertain. V gave up 7 bases and J gave up 2 bases, with 16 bases separating them. The length of the CDR3 is 15 residues. The CDR3 spells CASTNRVVLTDTQYF. For the CDR3, the DNA is TGCGCCAGCACAAACAGGGTAGTGCTCACAGATACGCAGTATTTT.

This sequence joins TRBV29-1 and TRBJ2-1; TRBD2 might be the D (6 bases). V shed 3 bases and J shed 9 bases, with 12 bases lying between them. The CDR3 loop spans 12 amino acids. CDR1 and CDR2 from the germline V gene are SQVTM and ANQGSEA. CDR3 residues: CSVEAVGGEQFF. The CDR3 nucleotides read TGCAGCGTTGAGGCCGTGGGAGGTGAGCAGTTCTTC.

This clone was counted a few times. The gene calls are TRBV9 and TRBJ2-5; D may be TRBD1 (5 bases). V lost 1 base to trimming and J lost 5 bases, with 18 bases between them. The CDR3 covers 16 residues. Germline V CDR1 and CDR2: SGDLS, YYNGEE. This chain's CDR3 is CASSVSVLRVKETQYF. The CDR3 DNA reads as TGTGCCAGCAGCGTATCCGTCCTCAGGGTGAAGGAGACCCAGTACTTC.

The V and J genes are TRBV19 and TRBJ2-1, with D tentatively TRBD2 (6 bases). V shed 6 bases and J shed 9 bases, with 18 bases lying between them. CDR1 is LNHDA, CDR2 SQIVND, per germline (reference sequence). This CDR3 region has 14 residues. This CDR3 is CASSLTWRGGEQFF. In DNA form, the CDR3 reads TGTGCCAGTAGCCTAACGTGGCGGGGCGGTGAGCAGTTCTTC.

The chain recombines TRBV19 with TRBJ1-4; D gene uncertain. The germline V and J ends were trimmed by 1 base and 8 bases, with 11 bases remaining between them. CDR3 length: 14 residues. Germline V gene lookup returns CDR1 LNHDA and CDR2 SQIVND (reference sequence). CDR3 amino acids: CASSIAGGREKLFF. The CDR3 DNA follows: TGTGCCAGTAGTATAGCGGGAGGGCGAGAAAAACTGTTTTTT.

The count of this clone is one. This chain connects TRBV9 to TRBJ1-6, with a possible D match to TRBD1 (5 bases). This CDR3 has 17 residues. Germline-derived CDR1 and CDR2 are SGDLS and YYNGEE. The ends were cut back, 4 bases at V and 0 bases at J, with 14 bases in the middle. CDR3 amino acids: CASSPPGGSSYNSPLHF. The CDR3 bases are TGTGCCAGCAGCCCCCCCGGGGGTAGCTCCTATAATTCACCCCTCCACTTT.

The genes are TRBV19 and TRBJ2-1; possible D gene TRBD1, 6 bases. Between the trimmed V and J ends, which lost 3 bases and 1 base, there was a span of 13 bases. This CDR3 comprises 16 residues. Germline CDR1 LNHDA, CDR2 SQIVND (reference sequence). The CDR3 loop is CASSIRGTPSYNEQFF. The CDR3 DNA reads TGTGCCAGTAGTATTAGGGGGACCCCTTCCTACAATGAGCAGTTCTTC.

V and J are TRBV11-2 and TRBJ2-1; D not certain. This CDR3 is built from 15 residues. The V gene's germline CDR1 is SGHAT and CDR2 FQNNGV. The V and J ends lost 0 bases and 2 bases respectively, with 8 bases between them. The CDR3 loop is CASSLDRGAYNEQFF. The CDR3 DNA reads TGTGCCAGCAGCTTAGATCGAGGAGCCTACAATGAGCAGTTCTTC.

There are a few counts of this clone. J is TRBJ2-2 and V is TRBV9; D is undetermined. Germline assignment: CDR1 SGDLS and CDR2 YYNGEE. The CDR3 has 13 residues. V was trimmed by 3 bases and J by 4 bases, leaving 7 bases between them. CDR3 in DNA: TGTGCCAGCAGCGAACAGCTCACCGGGGAGCTGTTTTTT. Its protein is CASSEQLTGELFF.

The chain uses TRBV21-1 and TRBJ1-5. TRBV21-1 is an annotated pseudogene. This CDR3 comprises 15 residues. For the CDR3, the DNA is TGTGCCAGCAGCACGTATACTCGTAGCCATCAGCCCCAGCATTTT. Residues: CASSTYTRSHQPQHF.

This chain uses TRBV7-9 with TRBJ1-6; possible D gene TRBD1, 5 bases. This CDR3 is 14 amino acids long. V was shortened by 3 bases and J by 7 bases, with 10 bases between the two germline ends. Germline CDR1 reads SEHNR; CDR2 reads FQNEAQ (reference sequence). CDR3 protein: CASSFDSQNSPLHF. CDR3 DNA sequence: TGTGCCAGCAGCTTTGACAGCCAGAATTCACCCCTCCACTTT.